This T cell receptor beta chain comes out of a study of Ad26.COV2.S vaccination and SARS-CoV-2 variants (dated by TCRdb to the early 2020s). Some background on the complete study: Vaccine-arm donors came from COV1001, a multicentre, randomized, double-blind, placebo-controlled phase I-IIa trial of Ad26.COV2.S in healthy adults. Trial participants were randomized into five groups of five: low-dose or high-dose Ad26.COV2.S given once or twice, or placebo on both occasions. Investigators did not know the trial group allocation while performing experiments and assessing outcomes. The specificity and breadth of SARS-CoV-2-reactive T cell receptors after Ad26.COV2.S vaccination were assessed by TCRbeta repertoire sequencing. Ad26.COV2.S was administered intramuscularly at 5 x 10^10 or 1 x 10^11 viral particles, either as a single shot or as two shots given 56 days apart. A total of around 32 samples were included in the TCR-sequenced set, comprising around 19 Ad26.COV2.S vaccine recipients, 5 placebo recipients and 8 SARS-CoV-2 convalescent individuals.

The CDR3 spans 15 residues, from the cysteine through the phenylalanine. Left in the record is the CDR3 DNA by itself, 45 bases read in frame from the first base. Looking up the germline V gene yields CDR1 MGHDK and CDR2 SYGVNS. Trimming accounts for 4 bases at V and 9 bases at J, while the number of junction bases matched to no gene is 5. Concerning this clone itself: What this receptor recognizes is not known. Base quality data are lacking; no much larger clone is found one base away.

The immunoSEQ Assay was used to sequence TCRbeta CDR3 regions. After extraction, genomic DNA underwent amplification by bias-controlled multiplex PCR, followed by high-throughput sequencing. The paper's processing steps were these. To quantify the absolute abundance of each unique TCRbeta CDR3 region, sequences were collapsed and filtered. T cell fraction was estimated by normalization of TCRbeta template counts to usable DNA, with usable DNA being measured through amplification of reference genes present in all nucleated cells. Repertoire TCRs were annotated as SARS-CoV-2-specific by exact matching of V gene, CDR3 amino acid sequence and J gene to a known reactive TCR set. The reference SARS-CoV-2 TCR set was obtained from MIRA and was filtered for enrichment in COVID-19-positive ImmuneCODE repertoires, whereby public or cross-reactive TCRs were removed. Using the MIRA antigens, annotated TCRs were further analysed by specific ORF or by position within an ORF. Depth was the summed frequency of annotated unique rearrangements, while breadth was defined as annotated unique rearrangements over total unique productive rearrangements. Two-sided Wilcoxon rank-sum tests were applied when comparing TCR breadth between groups. This immuneACCESS table, as held by TCRdb, lists in-frame sequences with V and J called but not all clones. Of the missing ones, under half trace to an unresolved V gene in checked studies; the others have no known cause. The D gene and trimming were derived from the DNA, and the V and J assignments and clone size from that table. In this sample the table shows about 380,000 clones, around four fifths of which occur a single time. Approximately 7% of the sample rests with the top ten.

In the paper's terms, the treatment or condition label means: approximately 18 received Ad26.COV2.S at low or high dose, single or two shots; a few received placebo; per-sample allocation not given. For vaccine and placebo recipients, repertoires were sequenced using samples collected on day 63 after the first injection. Between 29 July and 7 August 2020, Cohort 1b enrolled fewer than 30 adults aged 18-55 years at one site in Boston, USA. As a vaccine, Ad26.COV2.S was a replication-incompetent adenovirus type 26 vector that expressed a prefusion-stabilized SARS-CoV-2 spike protein derived from the original Wuhan strain. The investigation overall reported the following: After vaccination, substantial breadth of spike-specific CD8+ and CD4+ T cell responses was reported. It was noted by the authors that total T cell responses may have been underestimated by the TCR breadth and depth analyses. The study was not powered for comparison of responses between vaccine doses or regimens. Ad26.COV2.S recipients had higher spike-specific TCR breadth than placebo recipients (P = 0.0014). Vaccine and placebo recipients had comparable non-spike TCR breadth, which fits with the vaccine containing only spike.

The starting material was peripheral blood, obtained in a trial of Ad26.COV2.S vaccine versus placebo. This TCR derives from a person aged 18-60 years who received the Ad26.COV2.S COVID-19 vaccine or a placebo. The rearrangement combines TRBV25-1 with TRBJ1-6; 11 middle bases align to TRBD1. The sequenced DNA is TGTGCCAGCAGTGCGGGGACAGGGGGTGGTTCACCCCTCCACTTT. The translation is CASSAGTGGGSPLHF.